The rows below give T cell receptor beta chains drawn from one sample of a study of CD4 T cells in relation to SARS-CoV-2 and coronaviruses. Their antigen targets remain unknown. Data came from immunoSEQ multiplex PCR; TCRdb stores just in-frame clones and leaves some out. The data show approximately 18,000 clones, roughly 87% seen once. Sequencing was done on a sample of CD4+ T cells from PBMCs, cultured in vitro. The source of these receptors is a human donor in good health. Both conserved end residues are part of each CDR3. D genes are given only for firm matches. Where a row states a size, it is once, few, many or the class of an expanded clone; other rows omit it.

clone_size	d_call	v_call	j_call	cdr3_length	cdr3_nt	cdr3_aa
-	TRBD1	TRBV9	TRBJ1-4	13	TGTGCCAGCAGCCGGGGGGACAGTGAAAAACTGTTTTTT	CASSRGDSEKLFF
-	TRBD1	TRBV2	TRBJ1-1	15	TGTGCCAGCAGTGCCCTGACAGGGAGGAACACTGAAGCTTTCTTT	CASSALTGRNTEAFF
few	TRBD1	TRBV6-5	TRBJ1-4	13	TGTGCCAGCAGGACAGGGACTAATGAAAAACTGTTTTTT	CASRTGTNEKLFF
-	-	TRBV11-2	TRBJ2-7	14	TGTGCCAGCAGCAGAGGCCCGCATTCCTACGAGCAGTACTTC	CASSRGPHSYEQYF
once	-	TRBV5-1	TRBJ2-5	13	TGCGCCAGCAGCTTTCAACAGACAGAGACCCAGTACTTC	CASSFQQTETQYF
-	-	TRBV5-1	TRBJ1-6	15	TGCGCCAGCAGCTTGGTGCGGGGGCCGGGTTCACCCCTCCACTTT	CASSLVRGPGSPLHF
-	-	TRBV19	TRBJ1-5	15	TGTGCCAGTAGTAAAAAGGGCCAGGGGCATCAGCCCCAGCATTTT	CASSKKGQGHQPQHF
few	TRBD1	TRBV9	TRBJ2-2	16	TGTGCCAGCAGCGAAGGAGCGACAGGGGGCACCGGGGAGCTGTTTTTT	CASSEGATGGTGELFF
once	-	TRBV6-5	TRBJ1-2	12	TGTGCCAGCACCCCTAGTAAGGGAAGTTACACCTTC	CASTPSKGSYTF
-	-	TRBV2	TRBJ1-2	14	TGTGCCAGCATCGGGAGCACAGGGAACTATGGCTACACCTTC	CASIGSTGNYGYTF
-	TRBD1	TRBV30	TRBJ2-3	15	TGTGCCTGGACGAAAGGGACAGGGACTTTGGATACGCAGTATTTT	CAWTKGTGTLDTQYF
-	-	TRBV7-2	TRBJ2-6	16	TGTGCCAGCAGCCCCGACGGAGGGTCTGGGGCCAACGTCCTGACTTTC	CASSPDGGSGANVLTF
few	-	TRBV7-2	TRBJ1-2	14	TGTGCCAGCAGCAGAGTTGGGGGTAACTATGGCTACACCTTC	CASSRVGGNYGYTF
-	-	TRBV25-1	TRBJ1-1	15	TGTGCCAGCAGTGAAGGGGTTACGGTGGACACTGAAGCTTTCTTT	CASSEGVTVDTEAFF
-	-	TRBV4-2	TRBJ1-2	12	TGTGCCAGCAGCCAAGATTGGCGTGGCTACACCTTC	CASSQDWRGYTF
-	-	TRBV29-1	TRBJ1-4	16	TGCAGCGTTCGGGGGCCCGCTGGGGAGACTAATGAAAAACTGTTTTTT	CSVRGPAGETNEKLFF
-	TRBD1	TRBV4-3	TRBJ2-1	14	TGCGCCAGCAGCCACGAAATCAGGGGGCGGGAGCAGTTCTTC	CASSHEIRGREQFF
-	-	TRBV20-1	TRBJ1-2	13	TGCAGTGCTAGTGAGGCCGGGGAGTTAGGCTACACCTTC	CSASEAGELGYTF
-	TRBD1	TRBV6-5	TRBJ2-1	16	TGTGCCAGCAGTTACTTAGGACAGGTAGCCTACAATGAGCAGTTCTTC	CASSYLGQVAYNEQFF
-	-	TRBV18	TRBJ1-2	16	TGTGCCAGCCTGGGCAGGGCCGGTCATGCTAACTATGGCTACACCTTC	CASLGRAGHANYGYTF
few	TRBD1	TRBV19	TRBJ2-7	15	TGTGCCAGTAGTATCAGAACAGGGGGCGGCTACGAGCAGTACTTC	CASSIRTGGGYEQYF
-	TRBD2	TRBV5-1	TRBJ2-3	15	TGCGCCAGCAGCTCTACTAGCGGAATTACAGATACGCAGTATTTT	CASSSTSGITDTQYF
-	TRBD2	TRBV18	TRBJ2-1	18	TGTGCCAGCTCACCGATGAGCCAGCGGGGGAGCTCCTACAATGAGCAGTTCTTC	CASSPMSQRGSSYNEQFF
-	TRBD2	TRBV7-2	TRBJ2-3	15	TGTGCCAGCAGCTTAGACGGGGGGGCCTCAGTTACGCAGTATTTT	CASSLDGGASVTQYF
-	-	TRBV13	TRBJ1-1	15	TGTGCCAGCAGCTCAAGCCCTGCAGGGTTCACTGAAGCTTTCTTT	CASSSSPAGFTEAFF
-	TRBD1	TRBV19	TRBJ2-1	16	TGTGCCAGTAGTAACCCCGGGACAGGGGTGAACAATGAGCAGTTCTTC	CASSNPGTGVNNEQFF
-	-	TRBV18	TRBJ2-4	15	TGTGCCAGCTCGATAGGCCCAGGAATCAAAAACATTCAGTACTTC	CASSIGPGIKNIQYF
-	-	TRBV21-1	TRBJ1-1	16	TGTGCCAGCAGCAAAGGGAGAGGGGCTCCGAACACTGAAGCTTTCTTT	CASSKGRGAPNTEAFF
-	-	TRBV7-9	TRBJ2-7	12	TGTGCCAGCAGCTTAGACCTAGGACGGCAGTACTTC	CASSLDLGRQYF
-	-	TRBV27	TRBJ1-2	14	TGTGCCAGCAGTTTAACAAGTGTTGGGTATGGCTACACCTTC	CASSLTSVGYGYTF
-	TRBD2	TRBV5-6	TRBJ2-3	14	TGTGCCAGCAGCTTGGGGACTAGCTCGGATACGCAGTATTTT	CASSLGTSSDTQYF
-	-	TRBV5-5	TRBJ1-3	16	TGTGCCAGCAGTTTCCGGTGGGGGAATGCTGGAAACACCATATATTTT	CASSFRWGNAGNTIYF
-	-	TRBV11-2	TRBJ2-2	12	TGTGCCAGCAGCTTACAGCCCGGGGAGCTGTTTTTT	CASSLQPGELFF
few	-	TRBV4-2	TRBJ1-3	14	TGTGCCAGCAGCCCGGACACCTCTGGAAACACCATATATTTT	CASSPDTSGNTIYF
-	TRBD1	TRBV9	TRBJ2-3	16	TGTGCCAGCAGCGCGCGTCCCGGGACAGGCACAGATACGCAGTATTTT	CASSARPGTGTDTQYF
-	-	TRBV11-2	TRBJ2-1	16	TGTGCCAGCAGCTTACCCGGCAATACCTTCTACAATGAGCAGTTCTTC	CASSLPGNTFYNEQFF
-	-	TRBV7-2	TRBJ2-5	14	TGTGCCAGCAGCTTCGCGGGGGCTGGGGAGACCCAGTACTTC	CASSFAGAGETQYF
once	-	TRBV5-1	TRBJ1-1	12	TGCGCCACCTCGGACACGAACACTGAAGCTTTCTTT	CATSDTNTEAFF
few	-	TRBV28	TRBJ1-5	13	TGTGCCAGCATCCCAGGTGGCAATCAGCCCCAGCATTTT	CASIPGGNQPQHF
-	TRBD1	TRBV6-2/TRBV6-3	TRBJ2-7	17	TGTGCCAGCAGTTACAGGGGAAGACAGGGGCCTAAGTACGAGCAGTACTTC	CASSYRGRQGPKYEQYF
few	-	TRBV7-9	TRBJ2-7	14	TGTGCCAGCAGCTTAGATGAGAAATACTACGAGCAGTACTTC	CASSLDEKYYEQYF
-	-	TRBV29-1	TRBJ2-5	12	TGCAGCGTTGGTCTAGCGAAAGAGACCCAGTACTTC	CSVGLAKETQYF
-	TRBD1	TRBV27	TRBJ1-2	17	TGTGCCAGCAGTTTTGTACCGCCGGGACAGGACCACTATGGCTACACCTTC	CASSFVPPGQDHYGYTF
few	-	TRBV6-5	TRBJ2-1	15	TGTGCCACCCGCCCCTTAGGGGATATCACGAATGAGCAGTTCTTC	CATRPLGDITNEQFF
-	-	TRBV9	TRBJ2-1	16	TGTGCCAGCAGCGTAGGTGGGCTGGGGAATTACAATGAGCAGTTCTTC	CASSVGGLGNYNEQFF
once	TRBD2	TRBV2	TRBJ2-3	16	TGTGCCAGCAGCCGAGATAGGGCGGGAGGGGAGGATACGCAGTATTTT	CASSRDRAGGEDTQYF
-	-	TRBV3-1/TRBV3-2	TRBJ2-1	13	TGTGCCAGCACCCCCCTCAGCGGAGGTGAGCAGTTCTTC	CASTPLSGGEQFF
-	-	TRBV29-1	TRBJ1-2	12	TGCAGCGCCCTCGATAGCAACTATGGCTACACCTTC	CSALDSNYGYTF
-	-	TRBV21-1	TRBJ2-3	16	TGTGCCAGCAGCGTCCGGGACAGGGGGCAACCAGATACGCAGTATTTT	CASSVRDRGQPDTQYF
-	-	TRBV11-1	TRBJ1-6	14	TGTGCCAGCAGCGAGGGACGCGGGAATTCACCCCTCCACTTT	CASSEGRGNSPLHF
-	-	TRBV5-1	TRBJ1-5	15	TGCGCCAGCAGCTTGGCCGGGTCTAGCAATCAGCCCCAGCATTTT	CASSLAGSSNQPQHF
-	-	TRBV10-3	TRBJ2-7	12	TGTGCCATCAGTCAGGTCATCCACGAGCAGTACTTC	CAISQVIHEQYF
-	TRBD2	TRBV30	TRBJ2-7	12	TGTGCCTGGGGACTAGCGGGCTACGAGCAGTACTTC	CAWGLAGYEQYF
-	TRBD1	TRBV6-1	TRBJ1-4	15	TGTGCCAGCAGAGGGCAGGGGGCAACTAATGAAAAACTGTTTTTT	CASRGQGATNEKLFF
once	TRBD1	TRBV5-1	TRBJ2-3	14	TGCGCCAGCAGCTGGGACAGGCTCACAGATACGCAGTATTTT	CASSWDRLTDTQYF
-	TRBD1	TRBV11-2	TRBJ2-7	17	TGTGCCAGCAGCTTAGCGTTCGGGACAGAAATTAACTACGAGCAGTACTTC	CASSLAFGTEINYEQYF
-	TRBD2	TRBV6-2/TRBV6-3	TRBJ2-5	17	TGTGCCAGCAGTTACTTTCCATTAGCGGGAGGGGACGAGACCCAGTACTTC	CASSYFPLAGGDETQYF
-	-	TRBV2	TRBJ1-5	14	TGTGCCAGCAGTCCGAGACAGGTTAATCAGCCCCAGCATTTT	CASSPRQVNQPQHF
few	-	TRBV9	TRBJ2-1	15	TGTGCCAGCAGCGTAGGAGGGGGAAGGGACAATGAGCAGTTCTTC	CASSVGGGRDNEQFF